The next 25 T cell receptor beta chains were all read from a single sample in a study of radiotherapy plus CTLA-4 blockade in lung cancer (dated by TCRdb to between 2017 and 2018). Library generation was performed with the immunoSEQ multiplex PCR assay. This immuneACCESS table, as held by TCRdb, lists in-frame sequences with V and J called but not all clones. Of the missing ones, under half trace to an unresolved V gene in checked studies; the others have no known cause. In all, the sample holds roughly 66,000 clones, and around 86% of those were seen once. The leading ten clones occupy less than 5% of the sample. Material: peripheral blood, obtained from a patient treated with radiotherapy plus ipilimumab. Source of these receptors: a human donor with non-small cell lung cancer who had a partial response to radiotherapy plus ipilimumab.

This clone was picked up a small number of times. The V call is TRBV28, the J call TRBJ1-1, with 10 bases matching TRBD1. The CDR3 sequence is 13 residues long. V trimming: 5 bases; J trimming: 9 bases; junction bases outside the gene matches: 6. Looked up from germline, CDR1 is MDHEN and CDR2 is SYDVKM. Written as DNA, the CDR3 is TGTGCCAGCAGTGCCCAGACAGGGGGCCAAGCTTTCTTT. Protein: CASSAQTGGQAFF.

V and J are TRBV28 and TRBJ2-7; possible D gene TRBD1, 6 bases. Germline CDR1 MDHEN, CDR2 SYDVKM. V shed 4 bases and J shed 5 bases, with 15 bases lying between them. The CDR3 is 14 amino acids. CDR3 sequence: CASSSQQGPDEQYF. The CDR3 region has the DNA TGTGCCAGCAGTTCCCAACAGGGACCTGACGAGCAGTACTTC.

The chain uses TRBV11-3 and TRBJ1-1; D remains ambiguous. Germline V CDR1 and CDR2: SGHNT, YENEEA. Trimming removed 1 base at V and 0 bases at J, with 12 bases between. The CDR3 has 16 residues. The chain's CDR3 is CASSLVAESMNTEAFF. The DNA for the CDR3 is TGTGCCAGCAGCTTAGTAGCAGAATCGATGAACACTGAAGCTTTCTTT.

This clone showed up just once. CDR3 amino acids: CASSALAGNTGELFF. The DNA of the CDR3 is TGTGCCAGCAGTGCACTAGCGGGGAACACCGGGGAGCTGTTTTTT. This chain joins TRBV2 and TRBJ2-2, with 9 bases aligning to TRBD2. The CDR3 is made up of 15 amino acids. Per germline, CDR1 SNHLY and CDR2 FYNNEI. V shed 4 bases, J shed 1 base, and the junction held 1 base outside the gene matches.

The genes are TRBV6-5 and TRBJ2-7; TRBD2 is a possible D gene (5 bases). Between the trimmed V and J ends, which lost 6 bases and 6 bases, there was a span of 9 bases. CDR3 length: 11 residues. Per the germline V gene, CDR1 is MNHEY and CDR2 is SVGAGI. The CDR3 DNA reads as TGTGCCAGCAGCCACGGAGGCGAGCAGTACTTC. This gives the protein CASSHGGEQYF.

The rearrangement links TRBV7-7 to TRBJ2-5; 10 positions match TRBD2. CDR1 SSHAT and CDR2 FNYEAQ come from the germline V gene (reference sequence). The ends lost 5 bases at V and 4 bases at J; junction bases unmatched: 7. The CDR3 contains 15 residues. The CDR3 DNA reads TGTGCCAGCAGCGATTCAAGACTAGCGGGAGAGACCCAGTACTTC. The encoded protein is CASSDSRLAGETQYF.

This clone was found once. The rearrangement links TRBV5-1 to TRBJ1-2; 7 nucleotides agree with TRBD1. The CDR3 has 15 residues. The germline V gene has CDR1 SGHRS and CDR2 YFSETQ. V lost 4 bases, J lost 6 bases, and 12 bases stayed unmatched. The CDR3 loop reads CASSRGQPSQDGYTF. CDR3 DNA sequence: TGCGCCAGCAGCCGGGGACAGCCTTCCCAGGATGGCTACACCTTC.

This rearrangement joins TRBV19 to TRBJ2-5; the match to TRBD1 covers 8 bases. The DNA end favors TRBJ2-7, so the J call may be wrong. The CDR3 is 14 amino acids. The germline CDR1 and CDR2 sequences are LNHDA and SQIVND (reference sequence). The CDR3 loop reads CASSFGQGTYEQYF. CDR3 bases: TGTGCCAGTAGTTTCGGACAGGGAACCTACGAGCAGTACTTC.

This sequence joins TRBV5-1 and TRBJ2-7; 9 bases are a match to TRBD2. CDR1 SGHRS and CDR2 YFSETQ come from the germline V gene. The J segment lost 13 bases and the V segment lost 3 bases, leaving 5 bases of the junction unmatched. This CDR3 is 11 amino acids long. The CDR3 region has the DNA TGCGCCAGCAGCTCCATGGGACTAGCATACTTC. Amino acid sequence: CASSSMGLAYF.

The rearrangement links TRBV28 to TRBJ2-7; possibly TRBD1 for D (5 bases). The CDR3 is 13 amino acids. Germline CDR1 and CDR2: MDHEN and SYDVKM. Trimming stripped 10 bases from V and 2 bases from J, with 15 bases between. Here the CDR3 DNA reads TGTGCCACCTCGACAGTTCCTACCTACGAGCAGTACTTC. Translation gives CATSTVPTYEQYF.

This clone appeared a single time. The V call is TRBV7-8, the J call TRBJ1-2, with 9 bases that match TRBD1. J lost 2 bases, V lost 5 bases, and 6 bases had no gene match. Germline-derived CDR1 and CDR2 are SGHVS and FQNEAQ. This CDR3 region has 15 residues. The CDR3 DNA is TGTGCCAGCAGCCGTACTACAGGGGGCAACTATGGCTACACCTTC. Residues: CASSRTTGGNYGYTF.

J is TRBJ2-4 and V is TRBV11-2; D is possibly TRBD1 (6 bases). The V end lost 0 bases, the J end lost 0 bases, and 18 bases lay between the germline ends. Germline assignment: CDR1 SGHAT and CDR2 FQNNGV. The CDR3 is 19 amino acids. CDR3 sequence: CASSLESRQGKLAKNIQYF. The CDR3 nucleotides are TGTGCCAGCAGCTTAGAGAGCCGGCAGGGGAAACTAGCCAAAAACATTCAGTACTTC.

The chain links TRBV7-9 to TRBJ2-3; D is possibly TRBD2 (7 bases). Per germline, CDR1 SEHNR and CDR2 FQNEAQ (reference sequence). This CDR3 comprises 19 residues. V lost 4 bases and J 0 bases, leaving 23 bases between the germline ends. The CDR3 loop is CASSSTPGRDTSSTDTQYF. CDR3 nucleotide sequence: TGTGCCAGCAGCTCCACCCCGGGGAGGGACACCTCAAGCACAGATACGCAGTATTTT.

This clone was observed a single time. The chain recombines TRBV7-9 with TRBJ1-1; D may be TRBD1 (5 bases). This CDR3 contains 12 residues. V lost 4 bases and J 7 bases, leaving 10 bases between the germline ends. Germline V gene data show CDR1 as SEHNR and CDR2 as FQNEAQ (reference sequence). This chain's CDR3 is CASSYLDSEAFF. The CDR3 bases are TGTGCCAGCAGCTATCTAGACAGTGAAGCTTTCTTT.

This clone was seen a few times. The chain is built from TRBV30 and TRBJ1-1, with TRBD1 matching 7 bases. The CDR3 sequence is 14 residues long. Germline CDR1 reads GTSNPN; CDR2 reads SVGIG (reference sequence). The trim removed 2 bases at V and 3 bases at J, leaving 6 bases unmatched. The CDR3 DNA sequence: TGTGCCTGGAGTCATTACAGGGGATACACTGAAGCTTTCTTT. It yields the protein CAWSHYRGYTEAFF.

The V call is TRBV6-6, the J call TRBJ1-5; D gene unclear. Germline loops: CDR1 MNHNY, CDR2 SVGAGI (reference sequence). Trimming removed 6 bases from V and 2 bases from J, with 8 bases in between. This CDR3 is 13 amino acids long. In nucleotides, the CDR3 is TGTGCCAGCAGCCCCGTCGGCAATCAGCCCCAGCATTTT. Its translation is CASSPVGNQPQHF.

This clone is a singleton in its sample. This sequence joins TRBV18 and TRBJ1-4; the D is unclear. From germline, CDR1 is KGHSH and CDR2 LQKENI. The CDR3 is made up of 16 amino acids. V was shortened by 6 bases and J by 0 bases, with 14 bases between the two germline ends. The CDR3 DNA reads TGTGCCAGCTCCCCCTTGGTGGCAGCAACTAATGAAAAACTGTTTTTT. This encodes CASSPLVAATNEKLFF.

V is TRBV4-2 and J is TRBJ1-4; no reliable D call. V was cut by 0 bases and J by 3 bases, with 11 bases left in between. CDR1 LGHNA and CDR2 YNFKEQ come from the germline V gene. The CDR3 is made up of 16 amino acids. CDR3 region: CASSQEVAQANEKLFF. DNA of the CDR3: TGTGCCAGCAGCCAAGAGGTAGCTCAAGCTAATGAAAAACTGTTTTTT.

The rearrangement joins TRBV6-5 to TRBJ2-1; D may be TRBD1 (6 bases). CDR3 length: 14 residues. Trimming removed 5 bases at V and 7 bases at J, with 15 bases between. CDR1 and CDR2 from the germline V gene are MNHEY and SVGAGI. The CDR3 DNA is TGTGCCAGCAGTCTACAGGGACCCGCTAATGAGCAGTTCTTC. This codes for CASSLQGPANEQFF.

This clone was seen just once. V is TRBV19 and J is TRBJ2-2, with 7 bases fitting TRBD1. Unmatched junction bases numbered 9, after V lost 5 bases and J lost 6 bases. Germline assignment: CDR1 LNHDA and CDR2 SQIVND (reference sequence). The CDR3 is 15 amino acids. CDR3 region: CASSPRTGEAGELFF. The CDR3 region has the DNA TGTGCCAGTAGTCCTAGGACAGGAGAGGCCGGGGAGCTGTTTTTT.

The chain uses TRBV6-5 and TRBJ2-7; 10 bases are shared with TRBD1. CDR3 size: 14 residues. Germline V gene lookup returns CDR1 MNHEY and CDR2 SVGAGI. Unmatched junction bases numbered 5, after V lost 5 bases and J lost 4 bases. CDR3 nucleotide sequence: TGTGCCAGCAGTGCCGACAGGGGGCCTTACGAGCAGTACTTC. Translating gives CASSADRGPYEQYF.

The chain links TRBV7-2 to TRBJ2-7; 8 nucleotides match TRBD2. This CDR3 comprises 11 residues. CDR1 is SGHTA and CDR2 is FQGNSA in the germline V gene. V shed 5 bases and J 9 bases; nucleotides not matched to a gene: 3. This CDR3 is CASSPGLAQYF. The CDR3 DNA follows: TGTGCCAGCAGCCCAGGACTAGCGCAGTACTTC.

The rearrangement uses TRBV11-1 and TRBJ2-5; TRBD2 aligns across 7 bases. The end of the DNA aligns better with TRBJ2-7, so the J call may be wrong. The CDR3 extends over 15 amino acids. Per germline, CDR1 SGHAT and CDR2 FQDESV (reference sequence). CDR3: CASSDRAGRSYEQYF. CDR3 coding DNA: TGTGCCAGCAGCGACCGAGCGGGACGATCCTACGAGCAGTACTTC.

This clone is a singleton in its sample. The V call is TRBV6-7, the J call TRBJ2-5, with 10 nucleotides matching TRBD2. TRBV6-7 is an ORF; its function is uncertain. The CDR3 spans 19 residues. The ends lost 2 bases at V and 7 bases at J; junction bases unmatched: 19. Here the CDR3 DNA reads TGTGCCAGCAGTTACCTTCTAGGGAGGTTAGCGGGAGGTAGGGGGACCCAGTACTTC. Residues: CASSYLLGRLAGGRGTQYF.

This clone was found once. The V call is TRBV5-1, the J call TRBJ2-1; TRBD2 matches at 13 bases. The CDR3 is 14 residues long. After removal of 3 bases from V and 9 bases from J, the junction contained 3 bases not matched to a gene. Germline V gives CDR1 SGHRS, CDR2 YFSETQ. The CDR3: CASSSGLAGSEQFF. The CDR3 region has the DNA TGCGCCAGCAGCTCGGGACTAGCGGGGAGTGAGCAGTTCTTC.